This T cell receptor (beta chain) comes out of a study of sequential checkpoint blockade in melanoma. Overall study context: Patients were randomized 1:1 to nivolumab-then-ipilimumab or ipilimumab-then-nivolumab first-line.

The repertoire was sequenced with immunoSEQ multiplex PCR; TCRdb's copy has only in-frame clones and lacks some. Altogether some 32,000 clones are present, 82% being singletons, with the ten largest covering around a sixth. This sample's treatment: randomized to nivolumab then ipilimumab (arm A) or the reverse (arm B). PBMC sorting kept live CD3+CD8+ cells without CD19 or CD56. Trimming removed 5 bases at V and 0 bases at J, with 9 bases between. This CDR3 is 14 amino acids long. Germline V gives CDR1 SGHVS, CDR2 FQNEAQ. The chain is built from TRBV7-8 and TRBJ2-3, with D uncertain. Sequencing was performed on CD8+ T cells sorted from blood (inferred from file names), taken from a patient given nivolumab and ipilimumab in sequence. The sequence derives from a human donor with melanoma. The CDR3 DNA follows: TGTGCCAGCAGCCCCCTACCGAGCACAGATACGCAGTATTTT. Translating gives CASSPLPSTDTQYF.